The rows below give T cell receptor beta chains drawn from one sample of a study of T cells in Graves' hyperthyroidism and ophthalmopathy. Via MiXCR, TCRdb re-called the multiplex PCR reads, giving one row per CDR3 protein. The table shows 150,000 or so distinct CDR3 sequences, with less than 25% occurring only once. The source material was blood. These receptors originate from a woman between 50 and 59 years old with Graves' hyperthyroidism that later progressed to Graves' ophthalmopathy. CDR3s include the opening cysteine and the closing phenylalanine or tryptophan. Fields, in order: clone size, D gene, V gene, J gene, CDR3 DNA, CDR3 protein. D genes are given only for firm matches. Size is stated for part of the rows, as once, few or many counts, or as a class when the clone is expanded.

clone_size: -
d_call: -
v_call: TRBV28
j_call: TRBJ1-5
cdr3_nt: TGTGCCAGCAGTTTACAGGGAAGAGGTCAGCCCCAGCATTTT
cdr3_aa: CASSLQGRGQPQHF

clone_size: -
d_call: -
v_call: TRBV28
j_call: TRBJ1-1
cdr3_nt: TGTGCCAGCAGCTTTAGCCCGAACACTGAAGCTTTCTTT
cdr3_aa: CASSFSPNTEAFF

clone_size: -
d_call: -
v_call: TRBV5-1
j_call: TRBJ1-2
cdr3_nt: TGCGCCAGCAGCCGTCCGAGGGAGGGCCACGGCTACACCTTC
cdr3_aa: CASSRPREGHGYTF

clone_size: -
d_call: -
v_call: TRBV3-1
j_call: TRBJ1-1
cdr3_nt: TGTGCCGGCAGCCTACAGTTGGACGCTGAAGCTTTCTTT
cdr3_aa: CAGSLQLDAEAFF

clone_size: many
d_call: -
v_call: TRBV5-1
j_call: TRBJ1-1
cdr3_nt: TGCGCCAGCGGTGAGGACAGCCGGAACACTGAAGCTTTCTTT
cdr3_aa: CASGEDSRNTEAFF

clone_size: -
d_call: -
v_call: TRBV28
j_call: TRBJ2-7
cdr3_nt: TGTGCCAGCAGCCAAGGGGTGAGGACCTACGAGCAGTACTTC
cdr3_aa: CASSQGVRTYEQYF

clone_size: few
d_call: TRBD2
v_call: TRBV7-6
j_call: TRBJ2-5
cdr3_nt: TGTGCCAGCAGCTTCCCAACTAGCGGCCAAAAGACCCAGTACTTC
cdr3_aa: CASSFPTSGQKTQYF

clone_size: few
d_call: TRBD1
v_call: TRBV9
j_call: TRBJ2-5
cdr3_nt: TGTGCCAGCAGCCAAGAGGGGCAGGGGGCGTGGGAGACCCAGTACTTC
cdr3_aa: CASSQEGQGAWETQYF

clone_size: many
d_call: TRBD2
v_call: TRBV5-1
j_call: TRBJ2-3
cdr3_nt: TGCGCCAGCAAGAACGGGAGGATGGGCACAGATACGCAGTATTTT
cdr3_aa: CASKNGRMGTDTQYF

clone_size: -
d_call: TRBD2
v_call: TRBV19
j_call: TRBJ2-3
cdr3_nt: TGTGCCAGTACTAGCGGGAGGTTGGGAGATACGCAGTATTTT
cdr3_aa: CASTSGRLGDTQYF

clone_size: many
d_call: TRBD2
v_call: TRBV20-1
j_call: TRBJ2-1
cdr3_nt: TGCAGTGCCCCCCCCAGCGGGAGTTACAATGAGCAGTTCTTC
cdr3_aa: CSAPPSGSYNEQFF

clone_size: many
d_call: -
v_call: TRBV20-1
j_call: TRBJ2-7
cdr3_nt: TGCAGTGCTAATCCCGACAGGTACGAGCAGTACTTC
cdr3_aa: CSANPDRYEQYF

clone_size: many
d_call: -
v_call: TRBV27
j_call: TRBJ2-1
cdr3_nt: TGTGCCAGCAGACCTGAGGGACTGCTAAACAATGAGCAGTTCTTC
cdr3_aa: CASRPEGLLNNEQFF

clone_size: many
d_call: TRBD1
v_call: TRBV7-3
j_call: TRBJ1-1
cdr3_nt: TGTGCCAGCAGCTTAAAGGGCGGGACAGGGTATACTGAAGCTTTCTTT
cdr3_aa: CASSLKGGTGYTEAFF

clone_size: -
d_call: -
v_call: TRBV27
j_call: TRBJ2-6
cdr3_nt: TGTGCCAGCAGTTTACAGTCTGGGGCCAACGTCCTGACTTTC
cdr3_aa: CASSLQSGANVLTF

clone_size: few
d_call: TRBD1
v_call: TRBV18
j_call: TRBJ2-5
cdr3_nt: TGTGCCAGCTCACCACTGGGGACAGGCAAAGAGACCCAGTACTTC
cdr3_aa: CASSPLGTGKETQYF

clone_size: many
d_call: -
v_call: TRBV3-1
j_call: TRBJ2-1
cdr3_nt: TGTGCCAGCAGCCAAGCGGGAGTCGGAGCTGAGCAGTTCTTC
cdr3_aa: CASSQAGVGAEQFF

clone_size: few
d_call: TRBD1
v_call: TRBV20-1
j_call: TRBJ2-1
cdr3_nt: TGCAGTGCGGACCGGGACAGGGGGGCAGATGAGCAGCTCTTC
cdr3_aa: CSADRDRGADEQLF

clone_size: many
d_call: -
v_call: TRBV5-1
j_call: TRBJ1-1
cdr3_nt: TGCGCCAGCAGCTTGGCTGGGGGAGGATCTGAAGCTTTCTTT
cdr3_aa: CASSLAGGGSEAFF

clone_size: many
d_call: TRBD1
v_call: TRBV30
j_call: TRBJ2-2
cdr3_nt: TGTGCCTGGAGTGTACGGGGACAGACCGGGGAGCTGTTTTTT
cdr3_aa: CAWSVRGQTGELFF

clone_size: many
d_call: -
v_call: TRBV3-1
j_call: TRBJ2-7
cdr3_nt: TGTGCCAGCAGCCAATGGGGGATATCCTACGAGCAGTACTTC
cdr3_aa: CASSQWGISYEQYF

clone_size: -
d_call: -
v_call: TRBV2
j_call: TRBJ2-3
cdr3_nt: TGTGCCAGCAGTCGGGACAAAACCACAGATACGCAGTATTTT
cdr3_aa: CASSRDKTTDTQYF

clone_size: many
d_call: -
v_call: TRBV20-1
j_call: TRBJ2-3
cdr3_nt: TGCAGTGCTAGAGCGGTCCCAGATACGCAGTATTTT
cdr3_aa: CSARAVPDTQYF

clone_size: many
d_call: TRBD2
v_call: TRBV5-1
j_call: TRBJ2-1
cdr3_nt: TGCGCCAGCAGCAAAAAGCGGGAGGAGCAGTTCTTC
cdr3_aa: CASSKKREEQFF

clone_size: many
d_call: -
v_call: TRBV12-3/TRBV12-4
j_call: TRBJ2-5
cdr3_nt: TGTGCCAGCAGTTTACGGAGACGGCAAGAGACCCAGTACTTC
cdr3_aa: CASSLRRRQETQYF

clone_size: many
d_call: TRBD1
v_call: TRBV6-4
j_call: TRBJ2-3
cdr3_nt: TGTGCCAGCAAGAAGGACAGGGTTACAGATACGCAGTATTTT
cdr3_aa: CASKKDRVTDTQYF

clone_size: few
d_call: TRBD1
v_call: TRBV12-3/TRBV12-4
j_call: TRBJ2-7
cdr3_nt: TGTGCCAGCAGGGGTTCCGGGACAGGGGCCTACGAGCAGTACTTC
cdr3_aa: CASRGSGTGAYEQYF

clone_size: many
d_call: TRBD2
v_call: TRBV30
j_call: TRBJ2-7
cdr3_nt: TGTGCCTGGACCCGGGGAGGGGCCCCCAGCTCCTACGAGCAGTACTTC
cdr3_aa: CAWTRGGAPSSYEQYF

clone_size: few
d_call: -
v_call: TRBV6-5
j_call: TRBJ1-2
cdr3_nt: TGTGCCAGCAGTTCCGGGACCTTCTATGGCTACACCTTC
cdr3_aa: CASSSGTFYGYTF

clone_size: many
d_call: -
v_call: TRBV20-1
j_call: TRBJ1-1
cdr3_nt: TGCAGTGCTGGGAGGAACACTGAAGCTTTCTTT
cdr3_aa: CSAGRNTEAFF

clone_size: many
d_call: -
v_call: TRBV2
j_call: TRBJ1-5
cdr3_nt: TGTGCCAGCACTGAGCAGGGGCTTGGCAATCAGCCCCAGCATTTT
cdr3_aa: CASTEQGLGNQPQHF

clone_size: many
d_call: -
v_call: TRBV7-9
j_call: TRBJ2-5
cdr3_nt: TGTGCCAGCAGCTTAGCGCAGCCAGACCAAGAGACCCAGTACTTC
cdr3_aa: CASSLAQPDQETQYF

clone_size: many
d_call: TRBD2
v_call: TRBV7-2
j_call: TRBJ2-1
cdr3_nt: TGTGCCAGCAGCTTAGGACTAGCGGGAGTCTACAATGAGCAGTTCTTC
cdr3_aa: CASSLGLAGVYNEQFF

clone_size: -
d_call: -
v_call: TRBV19
j_call: TRBJ1-5
cdr3_nt: TGTGCCACTGGCCGGGGCCGTGCAAGCAATCAGCCCCAGCATTTT
cdr3_aa: CATGRGRASNQPQHF

clone_size: -
d_call: -
v_call: TRBV6-5
j_call: TRBJ2-3
cdr3_nt: TGTGCCAGTAAGAAGGGGGTTTTCACAGATACGCAGTATTTT
cdr3_aa: CASKKGVFTDTQYF

clone_size: many
d_call: TRBD2
v_call: TRBV11-2
j_call: TRBJ2-1
cdr3_nt: TGTGCCAGCAGCTTACAGTTGGCGGGAGGGCTCTACAATGAGCAGTTCTTC
cdr3_aa: CASSLQLAGGLYNEQFF

clone_size: many
d_call: TRBD2
v_call: TRBV18
j_call: TRBJ2-1
cdr3_nt: TGTGCCAGCTCACGGACTAGCGGGAGGCTCAATGAGCAGTTCTTC
cdr3_aa: CASSRTSGRLNEQFF

clone_size: -
d_call: -
v_call: TRBV20-1
j_call: TRBJ2-7
cdr3_nt: TGCAGTGCCGAGCAGGGGGGGGTACGATACGAGCAGTACTTC
cdr3_aa: CSAEQGGVRYEQYF

clone_size: many
d_call: TRBD2
v_call: TRBV6-1
j_call: TRBJ2-1
cdr3_nt: TGTGCCAGCAGTTTTCTAGCGGGAGCCAATGAGCAGTTCTTC
cdr3_aa: CASSFLAGANEQFF

clone_size: -
d_call: -
v_call: TRBV11-2
j_call: TRBJ1-2
cdr3_nt: TGTGCCAGCAGCTTAGTCCCCGGGGCAGCGGGTGGCTACACCTTC
cdr3_aa: CASSLVPGAAGGYTF

clone_size: many
d_call: -
v_call: TRBV28
j_call: TRBJ2-7
cdr3_nt: TGTGCCAGCAGTGCCACCCCGGAGCGCTCCTACGAGCAGTACTTC
cdr3_aa: CASSATPERSYEQYF

clone_size: -
d_call: -
v_call: TRBV7-9
j_call: TRBJ2-7
cdr3_nt: TGTGCCAGCAGCTCCCGAGGGGTCAGCTCCTACGAGCAGTACTTC
cdr3_aa: CASSSRGVSSYEQYF

clone_size: -
d_call: TRBD2
v_call: TRBV6-1
j_call: TRBJ2-1
cdr3_nt: TGTGCCAGTAGGACTAGGGTGCTTAATGAGCAGTTCTTC
cdr3_aa: CASRTRVLNEQFF

clone_size: few
d_call: TRBD2
v_call: TRBV6-1
j_call: TRBJ2-2
cdr3_nt: TGTGCCAGCAGTCGAGCGGGAGCAGGGACCGGGGAGCTGTTTTTT
cdr3_aa: CASSRAGAGTGELFF

clone_size: many
d_call: -
v_call: TRBV6-1
j_call: TRBJ1-5
cdr3_nt: TGTGCCAGCAGGTTGTCCCCAAAGGGCAATCAGCCCCAGCATTTT
cdr3_aa: CASRLSPKGNQPQHF

clone_size: -
d_call: TRBD2
v_call: TRBV4-2
j_call: TRBJ2-5
cdr3_nt: TGTGCCAGCAGCCAAGCTGGCGGGAGGGCCTCGGAGACCCAGTACTTC
cdr3_aa: CASSQAGGRASETQYF

clone_size: many
d_call: -
v_call: TRBV5-1
j_call: TRBJ1-1
cdr3_nt: TGCGCCAGCAGTTTCGGGGACCTTTACACTGAAGCTTTCTTT
cdr3_aa: CASSFGDLYTEAFF

clone_size: many
d_call: -
v_call: TRBV29-1
j_call: TRBJ2-4
cdr3_nt: TGCAGCGTTGAACGGCGCAACAGTGGGGCCAAAAACATTCAGTACTTC
cdr3_aa: CSVERRNSGAKNIQYF

clone_size: many
d_call: -
v_call: TRBV6-1
j_call: TRBJ1-5
cdr3_nt: TGTGCCAGCAGTGAATGGTGGACGACCAATCAGCCCCAGCATTTT
cdr3_aa: CASSEWWTTNQPQHF

clone_size: -
d_call: -
v_call: TRBV30
j_call: TRBJ1-1
cdr3_nt: TGTGCCTGGAGTACCTGGCCTGAGACTTCGAACACTGAAGCTTTCTTT
cdr3_aa: CAWSTWPETSNTEAFF